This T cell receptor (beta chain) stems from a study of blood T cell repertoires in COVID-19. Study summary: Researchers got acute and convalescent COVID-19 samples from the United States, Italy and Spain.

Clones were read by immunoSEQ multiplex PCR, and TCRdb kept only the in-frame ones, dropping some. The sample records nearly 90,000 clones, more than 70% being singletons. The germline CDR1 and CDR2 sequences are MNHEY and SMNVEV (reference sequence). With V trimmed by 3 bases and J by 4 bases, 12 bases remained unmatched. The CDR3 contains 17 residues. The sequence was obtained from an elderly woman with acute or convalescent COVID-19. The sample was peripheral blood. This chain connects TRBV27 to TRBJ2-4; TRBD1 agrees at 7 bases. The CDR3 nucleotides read TGTGCCAGCAGTTTGCAATGGAACCGGGACAGAAAAAACATTCAGTACTTC. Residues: CASSLQWNRDRKNIQYF.